This T cell receptor beta chain was found in a study of T cells after yellow fever vaccination. The CDR3 is 15 residues long. Trimming left V 4 bases short and J 2 bases short, with 14 bases between. Germline CDR1 SGHTA, CDR2 FQGNSA. TCRdb re-called the 5' RACE reads with MiXCR, one entry per CDR3 protein. The data show 620,000 or so distinct CDR3 sequences, approximately 13% seen once. Ten or more counts support this clonotype. The material sequenced was PBMCs, taken on the day of the yellow fever booster vaccination. This sequence originates from a young man who received the YFV17D yellow fever vaccine. V is TRBV7-2 and J is TRBJ1-1, with no clear D. CDR3 bases: TGTGCCAGCAGCTCCAGTTTAGTGGGCAACACTGAAGCTTTCTTT. It codes for CASSSSLVGNTEAFF.